The 25 T cell receptor beta chains listed next were all sequenced from one sample in a study of shared clonotypes between healthy human individuals. The protocol was immunoSEQ multiplex PCR, while the TCRdb copy is restricted to in-frame clones and leaves out a portion. Seen here are 630,000 or so clones, roughly 98% observed once, and the top ten hold 0.25% to 0.35%. The naive CD8 population came from CD45RO-negative cells selected for CCR7, without terminally differentiated effector memory CD45RA+ cells. Sample: naive CD8+ T cells sorted from blood. These receptors were taken from a man aged 30-40 years in good health.

A few counts support this clone. The genes are TRBV11-2 and TRBJ1-1; D gene unclear. This CDR3 contains 14 residues. V was clipped by 2 bases and J by 3 bases, with 10 bases between them. CDR1 and CDR2 (germline): SGHAT, FQNNGV. The CDR3 DNA sequence: TGTGCCAGCAGCTTAAGGCGACTCGACACTGAAGCTTTCTTT. As protein: CASSLRRLDTEAFF.

The chain links TRBV7-9 to TRBJ2-7; D is possibly TRBD2 (5 bases). CDR3 length: 13 amino acids. The germline V and J ends were trimmed by 2 bases and 7 bases, with 12 bases remaining between them. Germline CDR1 is SEHNR and CDR2 is FQNEAQ (reference sequence). The CDR3 spells CASSLHPWREQYF. The DNA for the CDR3 is TGTGCCAGCAGCTTACACCCCTGGAGGGAGCAGTACTTC.

The chain joins TRBV7-9 to TRBJ2-1; TRBD2 matches at 9 bases. V was clipped by 3 bases and J by 5 bases; unmatched bases: 5. The V gene's germline CDR1 is SEHNR and CDR2 FQNEAQ (reference sequence). The CDR3 sequence is 15 residues long. The CDR3 region has the DNA TGTGCCAGCAGCTTTTCATTAGCGGGAGACAATGAGCAGTTCTTC. Its protein product is CASSFSLAGDNEQFF. Full variable domain (rest looked up from reference TRBV7-9 and TRBJ2-1): DTGVSQNPRHKITKRGQNVTFRCDPISEHNRLYWYRQTLGQGPEFLTYFQNEAQLEKSRLLSDRFSAERPKGSFSTLEIQRTEQGDSAMYLCASSFSLAGDNEQFFGPGTRLTVL.

Worth noting for this clone: Additional DNA sequences in this sample encode the identical CDR3. The rearrangement uses TRBV7-9 and TRBJ2-2, with D possibly being TRBD1 or TRBD2 (6 bases each). This CDR3 is 17 amino acids long. Germline V CDR1 and CDR2: SEHNR, FQNEAQ (reference sequence). V dropped 5 bases and J dropped 6 bases, with 22 bases sitting between them. The CDR3 sequence is CASSGGGGAMGAGELFF. The CDR3 coding sequence is TGTGCCAGCAGCGGTGGAGGGGGTGCCATGGGAGCCGGGGAGCTGTTTTTT. The whole variable domain, remainder taken from reference TRBV7-9 and TRBJ2-2, is DTGVSQNPRHKITKRGQNVTFRCDPISEHNRLYWYRQTLGQGPEFLTYFQNEAQLEKSRLLSDRFSAERPKGSFSTLEIQRTEQGDSAMYLCASSGGGGAMGAGELFFGEGSRLTVL.

In regard to this clone: An end of the junction does not agree with germline; a read error may underlie this. V usage is TRBV15 and J usage is TRBJ2-2; TRBD2 agrees at 9 bases. The length of the CDR3 is 14 residues. Germline V lookup: CDR1 LNHNV, CDR2 YYDKDF (reference sequence). The CDR3 sequence: CATGSGRMTGELFF. CDR3 sequence (DNA): TGTGCCACCGGCAGCGGGAGGATGACCGGGGAGCTGTTTTTT.

The gene calls are TRBV4-1 and TRBJ2-5; the D gene is possibly TRBD1 (6 bases). CDR3 length equals 16 residues. Between the trimmed V and J ends, which lost 0 bases and 5 bases, there was a span of 16 bases. Germline V gene sequence: CDR1 MGHRA, CDR2 YSYEKL. CDR3 nucleotides: TGCGCCAGCAGCCAAGATCCTCAGGGGTATAGTGAGACCCAGTACTTC. It specifies CASSQDPQGYSETQYF.

Turning to this clone: Other DNA variants within this sample encode the same CDR3. The chain uses TRBV7-9 and TRBJ2-7; TRBD2 is a possible D gene (5 bases). V lost 2 bases, J lost 2 bases, and 7 bases lay in between. Germline CDR1 SEHNR, CDR2 FQNEAQ (reference sequence). The CDR3 totals 13 residues. The CDR3 reads CASSLRETYEQYF. The CDR3 coding sequence is TGTGCCAGCAGCTTACGGGAAACCTACGAGCAGTACTTC.

This chain connects TRBV5-5 to TRBJ1-5; a possible D gene is TRBD1 (5 bases). V lost 4 bases to trimming and J lost 6 bases, with 11 bases between them. CDR3 length: 13 amino acids. CDR1 SGHKS and CDR2 YYEKEE come from the germline V gene (reference sequence). For the CDR3, the DNA is TGTGCCAGCAGCGGGGGAGGGACTCAGCCCCAGCATTTT. Amino acids: CASSGGGTQPQHF.

Points on this clone: The junction and the germline gene differ at one end; a read error may be behind it. V and J are TRBV9 and TRBJ2-7; D assignment may be TRBD1 or TRBD2 (5 bases each). Germline CDR1 reads SGDLS; CDR2 reads YYNGEE. CDR3 length: 13 amino acids. CDR3 residues: CASSVVVGGAVVF. CDR3 in DNA: TGTGCCAGCAGCGTAGTAGTTGGGGGAGCAGTGGTGTTC. The full variable domain, in which reference TRBV9 and TRBJ2-7 provide the parts outside the CDR3, is DSGVTQTPKHLITATGQRVTLRCSPRSGDLSVYWYQQSLDQGLQFLIQYYNGEERAKGNILERFSAQQFPDLHSELNLSSLELGDSALYFCASSVVVGGAVVFGPGTRLTVT.

Worth noting for this clone: One junction end disagrees with the germline gene, perhaps due to a read error. This chain connects TRBV7-7 to TRBJ1-4, with 11 positions matching TRBD1. From germline, CDR1 is SSHAT and CDR2 FNYEAQ (reference sequence). The CDR3 consists of 16 residues. In DNA form, the CDR3 reads TGTGCTAGCAGCTATAGGACAGGGGGCCCCAATGAAAAACTGTTTTTT. Protein product: CASSYRTGGPNEKLFF. The variable domain in full, completed from reference TRBV7-7 and TRBJ1-4, reads GAGVSQSPRYKVTKRGQDVTLRCDPISSHATLYWYQQALGQGPEFLTYFNYEAQPDKSGLPSDRFSAERPEGSISTLTIQRTEQRDSAMYRCASSYRTGGPNEKLFFGSGTQLSVL.

This chain links TRBV28 with TRBJ2-7, with 10 positions matching TRBD1. Losses at the gene ends were 2 bases for V and 2 bases for J; bases not matched to a gene: 12. The CDR3 consists of 18 residues. Germline CDR1 and CDR2: MDHEN and SYDVKM. The DNA of the CDR3 is TGTGCCAGCAGTTTACATGCCCGGGGACAGGGGTATCCCTACGAGCAGTACTTC. This codes for CASSLHARGQGYPYEQYF.

This chain links TRBV2 with TRBJ2-5; D may be TRBD2 (6 bases). The ends were cut back, 7 bases at V and 5 bases at J, with 17 bases in the middle. From germline, CDR1 is SNHLY and CDR2 FYNNEI. The CDR3 covers 14 residues. In nucleotides, the CDR3 is TGTGCCAGCAACCTGGGGGGAGGTGAGGAGACCCAGTACTTC. Its protein is CASNLGGGEETQYF.

J is TRBJ2-5 and V is TRBV29-1, with D hard to call. Germline-derived CDR1 and CDR2 are SQVTM and ANQGSEA. The CDR3 runs to 15 residues. V lost 1 base and J lost 5, with 17 bases in between. The DNA of the CDR3 is TGCAGCGTTGAAGTTTCGGGCCCGGACCTCGAGACCCAGTACTTC. Translated, it gives CSVEVSGPDLETQYF.

J is TRBJ2-7 and V is TRBV6-5; TRBD1 might be the D (6 bases). CDR1 and CDR2 from the germline V gene are MNHEY and SVGAGI. The CDR3 loop spans 12 amino acids. The ends were cut back, 10 bases at V and 5 bases at J, with 15 bases in the middle. CDR3 region: CANGTFLNEQYF. The CDR3 DNA follows: TGTGCCAACGGGACATTCCTCAACGAGCAGTACTTC.

For the CDR3, the DNA is TGTGCCACAGCAAGATGGCAGGGTGACCAGCATTTT. It yields the protein CATARWQGDQHF. V usage is TRBV2 and J usage is TRBJ1-5; weak D call: TRBD1 (5 bases). The CDR3 totals 12 residues. Germline CDR1 reads SNHLY; CDR2 reads FYNNEI. Trimming took off 10 bases at V and 12 bases at J, with 19 bases between the two ends.

This chain uses TRBV9 with TRBJ2-5; D remains unclear. The CDR3 sequence is 14 residues long. The V gene lost 4 bases and the J gene lost 5 bases, with 15 bases spanning the gap. Germline CDR1 and CDR2: SGDLS and YYNGEE. CDR3 loop: CASSPTFLGETQYF. The CDR3 DNA is TGTGCCAGCAGCCCCACTTTCTTAGGTGAGACCCAGTACTTC.

The genes are TRBV6-5 and TRBJ2-5; TRBD1 is a possible D gene (6 bases). The CDR3 totals 14 residues. Deletions cut 5 bases from V and 0 bases from J, with 10 bases between. The germline V gene encodes CDR1 MNHEY and CDR2 SVGAGI. CDR3 region: CASSPQGNQETQYF. The CDR3 DNA is TGTGCCAGCAGTCCCCAGGGGAACCAAGAGACCCAGTACTTC.

The J gene is TRBJ2-3, the V gene TRBV13, with 15 bases fitting TRBD2. The germline V gene has CDR1 PRHDT and CDR2 FYEKMQ (reference sequence). The CDR3 consists of 18 residues. J lost 2 bases, V lost 5 bases, and 8 bases had no gene match. In DNA form, the CDR3 reads TGTGCCAGCAGCGGAGGACTAGCGGGAGGGCCCTTCACAGATACGCAGTATTTT. It codes for CASSGGLAGGPFTDTQYF.

Notes on this clone: Other DNA sequences in the same sample also yield this CDR3. V usage is TRBV5-5 and J usage is TRBJ2-7, with D hard to call. The germline gives CDR1 SGHKS, CDR2 YYEKEE (reference sequence). The CDR3 covers 13 residues. Trimming took off 1 base at V and 0 bases at J, with 5 bases between the two ends. The CDR3: CASSLPDSYEQYF. CDR3 sequence (DNA): TGTGCCAGCAGCTTGCCGGACTCCTACGAGCAGTACTTC.

V gene TRBV5-4 combines with J gene TRBJ2-7; the D gene is possibly TRBD2 (6 bases). The CDR3 runs to 15 residues. V was pared by 4 bases and J by 4 bases, with 18 bases between. CDR1 SGHNT and CDR2 YYREEE come from the germline V gene (reference sequence). CDR3 bases: TGTGCCAGCAGCATTGTTAGCGGTCCCTCTTACGAGCAGTACTTC. This codes for CASSIVSGPSYEQYF.

CDR3 DNA sequence: TGTGCCAGCAGCTTAAATTTCCTAGCGGGAGGGCCGGACAATGAGCAGTTCTTC. Its translation: CASSLNFLAGGPDNEQFF. V and J are TRBV11-3 and TRBJ2-1; the match to TRBD2 covers 12 bases. V shed 2 bases, J shed 5 bases, and the junction held 10 bases outside the gene matches. The CDR3 has 18 amino acids. Germline CDR1 reads SGHNT; CDR2 reads YENEEA.

The chain employs TRBV9 and TRBJ2-5, with TRBD1 as a possible D gene (5 bases). The CDR3 is 15 residues long. The V end was cut by 0 bases, the J end by 5 bases, with 14 bases between. Germline V lookup: CDR1 SGDLS, CDR2 YYNGEE. CDR3 in DNA: TGTGCCAGCAGCGTAGGCAGGGTACTTGGGGAGACCCAGTACTTC. Its translation is CASSVGRVLGETQYF.

This sequence joins TRBV27 and TRBJ2-1; TRBD2 matches 7 bases. CDR1 is MNHEY and CDR2 is SMNVEV in the germline V gene (reference sequence). The CDR3 has 14 amino acids. J was trimmed by 5 bases and V by 8 bases; bases with no gene match: 9. Here the CDR3 DNA reads TGTGCCAGCCATGTGGCTAGCGGAAACAATGAGCAGTTCTTC. Translation gives CASHVASGNNEQFF.

J is TRBJ2-7 and V is TRBV29-1; the D is unclear. The CDR3 runs 13 residues. Per the germline V gene, CDR1 is SQVTM and CDR2 is ANQGSEA. V was trimmed by 0 bases and J by 1 base, leaving 7 bases between them. The CDR3 here is CSVEEAVSYEQYF. CDR3 in DNA: TGCAGCGTTGAAGAGGCGGTATCCTACGAGCAGTACTTC.

This chain links TRBV28 with TRBJ2-1; D uncertain. This CDR3 has 13 amino acids. V was shortened by 5 bases and J by 8 bases, with 13 bases between the two germline ends. Germline CDR1 and CDR2: MDHEN and SYDVKM. The CDR3 sequence is CASSRRFYHEQFF. CDR3 DNA: TGTGCCAGCAGTCGTAGGTTTTATCATGAGCAGTTCTTC.